These 15 T cell receptor beta chains originate from one sample sequenced in a study of cytomegalovirus exposure and HLA in healthy donors (dated 2017 in TCRdb). The library was prepared using the immunoSEQ multiplex PCR assay. In TCRdb, the immuneACCESS table is reduced to in-frame sequences with V and J assigned. These tables do not hold every clone; where another copy was compared, an unresolved V gene accounts for under half, and the others remain unexplained. Across this sample there are roughly 150,000 clones, with more than 75% seen only once. Around 10% of the sample is held by the ten biggest clonotypes. The sample was PBMCs. These receptors all come from a man in his late teens or twenties in good health and CMV-seropositive.

The chain couples TRBV30 to TRBJ2-1, with TRBD2 matching 12 bases. Germline assignment: CDR1 GTSNPN and CDR2 SVGIG (reference sequence). The CDR3 has 18 residues. Losses at the gene ends were 3 bases for V and 0 bases for J; bases not matched to a gene: 9. The chain's CDR3 is CAWSTLAGGPGSYNEQFF. DNA of the CDR3: TGTGCCTGGAGCACCCTAGCGGGAGGGCCCGGCTCCTACAATGAGCAGTTCTTC.

The rearrangement uses TRBV19 and TRBJ1-4; 9 nucleotides match TRBD1. Germline loops: CDR1 LNHDA, CDR2 SQIVND (reference sequence). CDR3 size: 16 residues. The trim removed 4 bases at V and 3 bases at J, leaving 6 bases unmatched. The CDR3 spells CASSSTRQGANEKLFF. The DNA of the CDR3 is TGTGCCAGTAGTAGCACAAGACAGGGGGCTAATGAAAAACTGTTTTTT.

The J gene is TRBJ2-6, the V gene TRBV6-1; D is uncertain. V dropped 0 bases and J dropped 0 bases, with 9 bases sitting between them. Germline V gives CDR1 MNHNS, CDR2 SASEGT. The CDR3 contains 17 residues. The CDR3 loop is CASSEAGRRSGANVLTF. The CDR3, as DNA: TGTGCCAGCAGTGAAGCGGGCAGACGCTCTGGGGCCAACGTCCTGACTTTC.

In this sample, this clone turned up a few times. The rearrangement uses TRBV30 and TRBJ1-6; D gene unclear. CDR1 and CDR2 (germline): GTSNPN, SVGIG (reference sequence). The CDR3 loop spans 12 amino acids. Deletions cut 2 bases from V and 11 bases from J, with 10 bases between. The CDR3 sequence is CAWSREVAPLHF. The CDR3 nucleotides are TGTGCCTGGAGTAGGGAGGTGGCACCCCTCCACTTT.

The chain joins TRBV4-1 to TRBJ2-1, with TRBD1 matching 12 bases. The CDR3 extends over 16 amino acids. CDR1 and CDR2 (germline): MGHRA, YSYEKL. V lost 3 bases to trimming and J lost 7 bases; unmatched junction nucleotides: 7. This CDR3 reads CASSHDPGQGANEQFF. Here the CDR3 DNA reads TGCGCCAGCAGCCATGACCCGGGACAGGGGGCTAATGAGCAGTTCTTC.

The J gene is TRBJ2-1, the V gene TRBV27; weak D call: TRBD1 (6 bases). The CDR3 runs to 16 residues. The germline V gene encodes CDR1 MNHEY and CDR2 SMNVEV (reference sequence). The V and J ends lost 0 bases and 0 bases respectively, with 9 bases between them. CDR3 loop: CASSLSGRGSYNEQFF. The CDR3 DNA reads TGTGCCAGCAGTTTATCGGGCAGGGGCTCCTACAATGAGCAGTTCTTC.

V is TRBV6-1 and J is TRBJ2-2; TRBD2 aligns across 7 bases. J was trimmed by 0 bases and V by 0 bases; bases with no gene match: 7. The CDR3 spans 18 residues. Germline V gene lookup returns CDR1 MNHNS and CDR2 SASEGT. The CDR3 DNA sequence: TGTGCCAGCAGTGAAGCACTAGTTGGGGGGGCGAACACCGGGGAGCTGTTTTTT. Translated, it gives CASSEALVGGANTGELFF.

This rearrangement joins TRBV7-9 to TRBJ2-1; 8 positions agree with TRBD1. This CDR3 comprises 13 residues. After removal of 8 bases from V and 7 bases from J, the junction contained 7 bases not matched to a gene. Germline lookup yields CDR1 SEHNR and CDR2 FQNEAQ (reference sequence). The CDR3 protein is CASRQGRGNEQFF. The CDR3 region has the DNA TGTGCCAGCCGACAGGGGCGAGGGAATGAGCAGTTCTTC.

This clone was detected once. The chain employs TRBV5-6 and TRBJ2-7; D gene ambiguous. V lost 2 bases to trimming and J lost 3 bases, with 12 bases between them. This CDR3 contains 14 residues. From germline, CDR1 is SGHDT and CDR2 YYEEEE. Here the CDR3 reads CASSFFALVYEQYF. The CDR3 region has the DNA TGTGCCAGCAGCTTCTTTGCCTTAGTCTACGAGCAGTACTTC.

V and J are TRBV6-5 and TRBJ1-6; D gene unclear. CDR3 size: 16 residues. V was cut by 2 bases and J by 5 bases, with 13 bases left in between. Germline V gives CDR1 MNHEY, CDR2 SVGAGI. The chain's CDR3 is CASSYLGVDNNSPLHF. The DNA of the CDR3 is TGTGCCAGCAGTTACCTCGGGGTTGACAATAATTCACCCCTCCACTTT.

This clone was found once. The chain has TRBV10-1 and TRBJ2-3; no firm D call. CDR1 is WNHNN and CDR2 is SYGVQD in the germline V gene (reference sequence). V lost 6 bases to trimming and J lost 0 bases, with 7 bases between them. The CDR3 has 13 residues. The CDR3 nucleotides are TGCGCCAGCAGCCGTATAAGCACAGATACGCAGTATTTT. Translated, it gives CASSRISTDTQYF.

J is TRBJ2-1 and V is TRBV7-6, with no clear D. V was cut by 6 bases and J by 0 bases, with 12 bases left in between. Germline V gene sequence: CDR1 SGHVS, CDR2 FNYEAQ. The CDR3 is 15 amino acids. CDR3 DNA: TGTGCCAGCAGTACAAGCTGGAGCTCCTACAATGAGCAGTTCTTC. Its translation: CASSTSWSSYNEQFF.

Concerning this clone: Given a far larger clone just one base away, this is likely a sequencing read error. The chain carries TRBV9 and TRBJ2-3; D is uncertain. The CDR3 is 12 residues long. Looked up from germline, CDR1 is SGDLS and CDR2 is YYNGEE. Trimming shortened V by 4 bases and J by 2 bases, and 5 bases separated the two germline ends. CDR3 in amino acids: CASSPHTDTQYF. The CDR3 nucleotides are TGTGCCAGCAGCCCCCACACAGATACGCAGTATTTT.

The gene calls are TRBV6-5 and TRBJ2-7; tentative D call: TRBD2 (6 bases). V lost 5 bases and J 0 bases, leaving 11 bases between the germline ends. The V gene's germline CDR1 is MNHEY and CDR2 SVGAGI. This CDR3 has 14 residues. The CDR3 region is CASSRDGSSYEQYF. The CDR3 DNA is TGTGCCAGCAGTCGGGACGGGAGCTCCTACGAGCAGTACTTC.

This chain uses TRBV11-2 with TRBJ2-7; no definite D call. Per germline, CDR1 SGHAT and CDR2 FQNNGV. Deletions cut 3 bases from V and 6 bases from J, with 15 bases between. The CDR3 runs 14 residues. CDR3 loop: CASSLNRIYSEQYF. The CDR3 DNA reads TGTGCCAGCAGCTTGAACAGAATCTACTCCGAGCAGTACTTC.